Listed below are T cell receptor beta chains from one sample, sequenced in a study of cytomegalovirus exposure and HLA in healthy donors. TCRdb's copy holds only in-frame clones and misses some; the assay was immunoSEQ multiplex PCR. The data show fewer than 200,000 clones, with about 80% seen just once and 2.5% to 3.5% held by the top ten. The sample comprised PBMCs. These TCRs come from a woman aged 18-35 years in good health and CMV-seropositive. Both conserved end residues are part of each CDR3. The D gene is left open where the match is weak. Not all rows give a size; the values are once, few, many and, for expanded clones, a class.

abundance,d_gene,j_gene,v_gene,CDR3nt,CDR3aa
once,.,TRBJ1-2,TRBV29-1,TGCAGCTCGGACAGCCAGGGGTCCTACTATGGCTACACCTTC,CSSDSQGSYYGYTF
few,.,TRBJ1-6,TRBV2,TGTGCCAGCAGTGAGAATCGGAATTCACCCCTCCACTTT,CASSENRNSPLHF
.,TRBD2,TRBJ2-1,TRBV9,TGTGCCAGCAGTTTCAGCGGGGGGAATGAGCAGTTCTTC,CASSFSGGNEQFF
.,TRBD1,TRBJ2-5,TRBV5-1,TGCGCCAGCAGCCTGAGCCGGGACAGAGGCGAGTACTTC,CASSLSRDRGEYF
.,TRBD1,TRBJ1-2,TRBV18,TGTGCCAGCTCACCTCAGGACAGGACTAACTATGGCTACACCTTC,CASSPQDRTNYGYTF
.,.,TRBJ2-5,TRBV19,TGTGCCAGCACCACAGGGGAGACCCAGTACTTC,CASTTGETQYF
once,.,TRBJ1-1,TRBV6-4,TGTGCCAGCAGTGAACGGGAGAACACTGAAGCTTTCTTT,CASSERENTEAFF
.,.,TRBJ2-2,TRBV9,TGTGCCAGCAGCGTAGGAACTGCGAACACCGGGGAGCTGTTTTTT,CASSVGTANTGELFF
few,TRBD1,TRBJ2-6,TRBV10-3,TGTGCCATCGGGACAGCTGGGGCCAACGTCCTGACTTTC,CAIGTAGANVLTF
few,.,TRBJ1-5,TRBV5-6,TGTGCCAGCAGCTTGGGGCAGTATAGCAATCAGCCCCAGCATTTT,CASSLGQYSNQPQHF
.,.,TRBJ1-1,TRBV6-5,TGTGCCAGCAGTTACTCGGGGGGTGAAGCTTTCTTT,CASSYSGGEAFF
.,.,TRBJ2-5,TRBV7-8,TGTGCCAGCAGCTTAGACGGGACAACAGAGACCCAGTACTTC,CASSLDGTTETQYF
.,.,TRBJ2-3,TRBV7-9,TGTGCCAGCAGCTTAAACCCCCCCGGGTGGGATACGCAGTATTTT,CASSLNPPGWDTQYF
.,.,TRBJ2-6,TRBV29-1,TGCAGCGTTTACAAATCTGGGGCCAACGTCCTGACTTTC,CSVYKSGANVLTF
.,.,TRBJ2-3,TRBV10-3,TGTGCCATCAGTGAGAAGGGGACGCAGTATTTT,CAISEKGTQYF
.,TRBD1,TRBJ2-7,TRBV9,TGTGCCAGCAGCGGCCGGGACAGCCCCTACGAGCAGTACTTC,CASSGRDSPYEQYF
once,.,TRBJ1-5,TRBV7-9,TGTGCCAGCAGCTTAGACGGGAATCAGCCCCAGCATTTT,CASSLDGNQPQHF
.,TRBD2,TRBJ2-2,TRBV25-1,TGTGCCAGCAGTCCCCGGGAAGGACTAGCGGTCTCCACCGGGGAGCTGTTTTTT,CASSPREGLAVSTGELFF
.,.,TRBJ1-1,TRBV6-1,TGTGCCAGCAGTGAATTGGTCAGGGGGAACACTGAAGCTTTCTTT,CASSELVRGNTEAFF
few,.,TRBJ1-2,TRBV29-1,TGCAGCGCCGGGTTTGACGAAGGCACCTTC,CSAGFDEGTF
.,.,TRBJ2-3,TRBV6-1,TGTGCCAGCAGTAACCGGGACATTAATACGCAGTATTTT,CASSNRDINTQYF
.,.,TRBJ1-1,TRBV4-2,TGTGCCAGCAGCCAAGATCCCAAAGGGGGTCAGAACACTGAAGCTTTCTTT,CASSQDPKGGQNTEAFF
.,.,TRBJ1-1,TRBV10-2,TGCGCCTCCGGGGAGGGTGGCACTGAAGCTTTCTTT,CASGEGGTEAFF
.,.,TRBJ1-2,TRBV11-2,TGTGCCAGCAGCAATCTTAGACAGGCCGTTCTGGGCTACACCTTC,CASSNLRQAVLGYTF
.,TRBD1,TRBJ2-6,TRBV5-8,TGTGCCAGCAGCCCCATAGGGGGCCCAGGGGCGAGTGGGGCCAACGTCCTGACTTTC,CASSPIGGPGASGANVLTF
.,TRBD2,TRBJ2-3,TRBV19,TGTGCCAGTAGTATCGGCGGACTAGCTATCGATACGCAGTATTTT,CASSIGGLAIDTQYF
few,TRBD1,TRBJ2-7,TRBV6-6,TGTGCCAGCCGCCTTCGAGGACAGGGCTACGAGCAGTACTTC,CASRLRGQGYEQYF
.,.,TRBJ1-6,TRBV18,TGTGCCAGCTCATACAAGGTCCAGGGGACCCGCTCCTATAATTCACCCCTCCACTTT,CASSYKVQGTRSYNSPLHF
few,.,TRBJ2-7,TRBV2,TGTGCCAGCGCCAGGGACTACGAGCAGTACTTC,CASARDYEQYF
.,TRBD2,TRBJ2-7,TRBV9,TGTGCCAGCAGCCCCCGACTAGCGGGGGAGTCCGGGCAGTACTTC,CASSPRLAGESGQYF
.,.,TRBJ2-3,TRBV2,TGTGCCAGCGGGGTAGCCAGGGGGGCAGATACGCAGTATTTT,CASGVARGADTQYF
.,TRBD1,TRBJ1-5,TRBV5-1,TGCGCCAGCAGCTTGGCAGGGGGCTCGGGCAATCAGCCCCAGCATTTT,CASSLAGGSGNQPQHF
.,.,TRBJ2-3,TRBV7-6,TGTGCCAGCAGCTCCTACTGGCACACAGAGGGGGGGACAGATACGCAGTATTTT,CASSSYWHTEGGTDTQYF
.,.,TRBJ1-1,TRBV7-3,TGTGCCAGCAGCTTAAATTCGGGCAGGGTAGCTTTCTTT,CASSLNSGRVAFF
.,.,TRBJ1-5,TRBV7-2,TGTGCCAGCAGCTTCGCAGGGGCTTTGGGGCAGCCCCAGCATTTT,CASSFAGALGQPQHF
.,.,TRBJ2-7,TRBV5-4,TGTGCCAGCAGCCTGGGTGGGCAGGGAAAACAGTACTTC,CASSLGGQGKQYF
few,.,TRBJ1-3,TRBV2,TGTGCCAGCAGTGAACAGGAATCTTGGGCTGGAAACACCATATATTTT,CASSEQESWAGNTIYF
.,TRBD2,TRBJ2-1,TRBV19,TGTGCCAGTAGTACCTCTAGCGGGGTCCCTTACAATGAGCAGTTCTTC,CASSTSSGVPYNEQFF
once,.,TRBJ2-1,TRBV11-1,TGTGCCAGCAGCCTTGGTTGGCTGTTCGATGAGCAGTTCTTC,CASSLGWLFDEQFF